This TCR beta chain was profiled in a study of OX40 agonist ivuxolimab in advanced cancers. General notes on the study: The costimulatory receptor OX40 (CD134) was targeted by ivuxolimab, a fully human IgG2 agonistic monoclonal antibody. Of the roughly 52 dose-escalation patients, hepatocellular carcinoma was present in roughly 19, melanoma in roughly 15, renal cell carcinoma in 9 and head and neck cancer in 9. The purpose of peripheral TCRbeta sequencing was to test whether ivuxolimab changed TCR sequence diversity and led to clonal T-cell expansion. Patients were allowed to have had prior anti-PD-1, anti-PD-L1 or anti-CTLA-4 therapy, and approximately 40% of the dose-escalation patients had previously received checkpoint inhibitors. Partial responses were achieved by three dose-escalation patients, of whom one had hepatocellular carcinoma and two had cutaneous melanoma. Intravenous ivuxolimab was administered to patients every 2 weeks at six dose levels: 0.01, 0.1, 0.3, 1.5, 3 and 10 mg/kg. In the dose-escalation cohort, 82.7% of patients were male, and the mean age was roughly 60 years, with a range of about 23 to 85. The paper covers the monotherapy dose-escalation part of the phase I ivuxolimab trial, which included N = 52 patients.

The trial excluded patients who had a history of autoimmune disease or were on systemic immunosuppression. Peripheral blood for TCR sequencing was drawn from every dose cohort at baseline, at cycle 4 day 1 and at cycle 7 day 1. The samples were taken from a phase I, first-in-human, multicenter, open-label dose-escalation trial of ivuxolimab. The trial enrolled adults with locally advanced or metastatic head and neck squamous cell, hepatocellular, melanoma or renal cell carcinoma. Before TCR sequencing, CD4+ and CD8+ T cells were separately sorted from peripheral blood. Concerning this clone itself: This receptor's antigen is unknown. No much larger clone exists at a distance of one base, and base qualities are not known.

CDR1 and CDR2 (MNHNY, SVGAGI) derive from the germline V gene (reference sequence). The CDR3 runs 11 residues from the cysteine to the phenylalanine. Left in the record is the CDR3 DNA by itself, 33 bases read in frame from the first base. V loses 0 bases, J loses 7 bases, and the germline ends lie 4 bases apart. Summary of the overall study and its limitations: At doses of 0.1 to 3.0 mg/kg, clonal expansion of both CD4+ and CD8+ T cells in blood was seen between baseline and week 6. Low levels of normalized T-cell clonal expansion were also shown by some nonresponding patients. Which antigens the clonally expanded peripheral T cells were specific for was not determined. In partial responders in the 0.1-3.0 mg/kg groups, normalized peripheral clonal expansion was found to be among the lowest, especially among CD8+ T cells. After ivuxolimab, more expanded clones were found on average in CD8+ T cells than in CD4+ T cells.

Genomic DNA was isolated from the sorted cells so that the TCRbeta CDR3 region could be sequenced. TCRbeta CDR3 regions were sequenced using the immunoSEQ Assay. In its TCRdb copy, this immuneACCESS table keeps in-frame sequences only and misses some clones. Where compared with another copy, unresolved V genes explain less than half of these, and the others have no known cause. The sample table records 35,000 to 50,000 clones; almost 90% of these occur just once. In total, the top ten clones hold roughly 1.1% of the sample. The TCR originated in an adult with an advanced solid tumor such as melanoma, head and neck, liver or kidney cancer. The sequence links TRBV6-6 to TRBJ2-7; no D segment can be confidently identified. The sample consisted of CD4+ or CD8+ T cells sorted from blood, taken in a trial of the OX40 agonist ivuxolimab. The base sequence is TGTGCCAGCAGTTACTCAGCGGAGCAGTACTTC. It is translated as CASSYSAEQYF.